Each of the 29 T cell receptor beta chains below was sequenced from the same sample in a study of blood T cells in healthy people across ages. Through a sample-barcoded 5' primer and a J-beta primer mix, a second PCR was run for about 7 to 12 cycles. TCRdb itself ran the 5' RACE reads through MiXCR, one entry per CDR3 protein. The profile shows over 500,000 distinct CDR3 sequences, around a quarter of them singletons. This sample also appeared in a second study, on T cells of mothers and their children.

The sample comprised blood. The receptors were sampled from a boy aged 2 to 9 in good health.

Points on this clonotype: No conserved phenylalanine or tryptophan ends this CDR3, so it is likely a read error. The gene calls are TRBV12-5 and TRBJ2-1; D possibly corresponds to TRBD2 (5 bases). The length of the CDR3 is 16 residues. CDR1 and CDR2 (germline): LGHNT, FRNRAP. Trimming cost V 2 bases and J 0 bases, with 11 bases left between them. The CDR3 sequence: CASGLKSGGSYNEQFL. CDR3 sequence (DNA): TGTGCTAGTGGTTTGAAGTCAGGAGGCTCCTACAATGAGCAGTTCCTC.

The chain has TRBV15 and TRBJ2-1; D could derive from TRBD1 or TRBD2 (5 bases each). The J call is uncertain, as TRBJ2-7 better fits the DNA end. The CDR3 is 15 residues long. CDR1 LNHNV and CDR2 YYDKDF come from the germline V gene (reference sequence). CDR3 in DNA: TGTGCCACCAGCAGAGATTGGGGGAGTCCCAGCGAGCAGTACTTC. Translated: CATSRDWGSPSEQYF.

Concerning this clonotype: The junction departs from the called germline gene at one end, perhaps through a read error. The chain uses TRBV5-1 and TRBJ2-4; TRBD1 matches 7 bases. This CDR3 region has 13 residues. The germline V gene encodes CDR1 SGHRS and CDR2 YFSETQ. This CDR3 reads CASSQNQGDIHYF. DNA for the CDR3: TGCGCCAGCAGCCAGAATCAGGGGGACATTCACTACTTC.

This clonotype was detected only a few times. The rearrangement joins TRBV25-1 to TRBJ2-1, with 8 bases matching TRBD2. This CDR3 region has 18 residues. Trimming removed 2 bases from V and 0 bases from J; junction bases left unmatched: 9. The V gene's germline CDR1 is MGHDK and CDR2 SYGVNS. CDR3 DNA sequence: TGTGCCAGCAGTGAAGACTATAGCGGGGCGAGCTCCTACAATGAGCAGTTCTTC. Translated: CASSEDYSGASSYNEQFF.

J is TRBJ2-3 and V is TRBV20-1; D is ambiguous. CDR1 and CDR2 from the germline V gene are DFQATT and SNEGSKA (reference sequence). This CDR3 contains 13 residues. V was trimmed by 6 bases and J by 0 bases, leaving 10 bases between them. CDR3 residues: CSADPTSTDTQYF. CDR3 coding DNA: TGCAGTGCGGACCCGACTAGCACAGATACGCAGTATTTT.

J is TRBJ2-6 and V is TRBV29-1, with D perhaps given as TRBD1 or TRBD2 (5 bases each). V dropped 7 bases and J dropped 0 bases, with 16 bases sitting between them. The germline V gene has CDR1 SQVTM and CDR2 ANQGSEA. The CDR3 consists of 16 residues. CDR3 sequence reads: CSAMGVHYSGANVLTF. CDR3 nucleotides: TGCAGCGCTATGGGGGTCCACTACTCTGGGGCCAACGTCCTGACTTTC. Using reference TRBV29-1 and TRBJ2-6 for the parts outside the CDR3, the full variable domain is SAVISQKPSRDICQRGTSLTIQCQVDSQVTMMFWYRQQPGQSLTLIATANQGSEATYESGFVIDKFPISRPNLTFSTLTVSNMSPEDSSIYLCSAMGVHYSGANVLTFGAGSRLTVL.

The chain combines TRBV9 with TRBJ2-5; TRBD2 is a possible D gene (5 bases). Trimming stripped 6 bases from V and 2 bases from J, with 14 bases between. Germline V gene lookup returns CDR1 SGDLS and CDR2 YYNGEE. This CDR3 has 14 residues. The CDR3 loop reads CASTEDGEQETQYF. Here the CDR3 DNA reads TGTGCCAGCACCGAAGACGGGGAACAAGAGACCCAGTACTTC. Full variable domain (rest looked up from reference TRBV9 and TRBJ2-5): DSGVTQTPKHLITATGQRVTLRCSPRSGDLSVYWYQQSLDQGLQFLIQYYNGEERAKGNILERFSAQQFPDLHSELNLSSLELGDSALYFCASTEDGEQETQYFGPGTRLLVL.

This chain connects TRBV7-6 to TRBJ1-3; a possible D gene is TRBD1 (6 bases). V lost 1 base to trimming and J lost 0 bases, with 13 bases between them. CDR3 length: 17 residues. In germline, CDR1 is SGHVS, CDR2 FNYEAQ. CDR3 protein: CASSLVGQQSSGNTIYF. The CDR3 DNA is TGTGCCAGCAGCTTAGTGGGACAACAAAGCTCTGGAAACACCATATATTTT. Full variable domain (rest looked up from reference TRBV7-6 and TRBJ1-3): GAGVSQSPRYKVTKRGQDVALRCDPISGHVSLYWYRQALGQGPEFLTYFNYEAQQDKSGLPNDRFSAERPEGSISTLTIQRTEQRDSAMYRCASSLVGQQSSGNTIYFGEGSWLTVV.

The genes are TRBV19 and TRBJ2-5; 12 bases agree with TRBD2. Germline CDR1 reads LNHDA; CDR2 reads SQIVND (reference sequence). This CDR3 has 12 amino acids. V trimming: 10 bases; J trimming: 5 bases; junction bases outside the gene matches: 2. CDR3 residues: CATGTSGETQYF. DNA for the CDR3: TGTGCCACAGGGACTAGCGGGGAGACCCAGTACTTC.

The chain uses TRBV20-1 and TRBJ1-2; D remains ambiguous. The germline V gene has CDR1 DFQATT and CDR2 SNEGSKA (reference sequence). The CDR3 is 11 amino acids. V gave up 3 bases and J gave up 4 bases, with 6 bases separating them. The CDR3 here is CSASGPYGYTF. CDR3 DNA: TGCAGTGCTAGCGGACCCTATGGCTACACCTTC.

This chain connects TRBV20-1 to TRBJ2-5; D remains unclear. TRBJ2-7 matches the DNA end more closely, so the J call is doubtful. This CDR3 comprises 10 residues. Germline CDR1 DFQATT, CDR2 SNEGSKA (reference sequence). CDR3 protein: CSASSYEQYF. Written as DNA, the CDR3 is TGCAGTGCTAGTAGCTACGAGCAGTACTTC.

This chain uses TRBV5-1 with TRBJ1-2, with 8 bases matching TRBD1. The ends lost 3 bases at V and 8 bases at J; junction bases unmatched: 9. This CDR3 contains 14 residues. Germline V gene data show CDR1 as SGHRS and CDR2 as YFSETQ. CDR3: CASSSRTGPEGYTF. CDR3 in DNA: TGCGCCAGCAGCTCCAGGACAGGGCCTGAGGGCTACACCTTC.

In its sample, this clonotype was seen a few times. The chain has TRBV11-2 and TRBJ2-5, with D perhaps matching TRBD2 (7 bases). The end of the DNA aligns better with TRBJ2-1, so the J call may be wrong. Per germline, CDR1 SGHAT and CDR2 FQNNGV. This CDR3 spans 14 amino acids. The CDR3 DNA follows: TGTGCCAGCAGCTTCCGAGGGAGGGGGGGAGAGCAGTTCTTC. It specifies CASSFRGRGGEQFF.

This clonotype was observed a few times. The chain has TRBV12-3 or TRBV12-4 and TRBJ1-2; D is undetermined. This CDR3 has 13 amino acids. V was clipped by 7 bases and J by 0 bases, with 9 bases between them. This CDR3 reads CASTRSANYGYTF. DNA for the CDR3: TGTGCCAGCACCCGAAGCGCTAACTATGGCTACACCTTC.

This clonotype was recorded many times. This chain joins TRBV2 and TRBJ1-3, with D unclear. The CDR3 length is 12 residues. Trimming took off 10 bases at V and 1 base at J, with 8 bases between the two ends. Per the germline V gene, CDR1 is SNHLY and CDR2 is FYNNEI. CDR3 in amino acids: CAKKGSGNTIYF. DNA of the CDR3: TGTGCCAAGAAGGGTTCTGGAAACACCATATATTTT.

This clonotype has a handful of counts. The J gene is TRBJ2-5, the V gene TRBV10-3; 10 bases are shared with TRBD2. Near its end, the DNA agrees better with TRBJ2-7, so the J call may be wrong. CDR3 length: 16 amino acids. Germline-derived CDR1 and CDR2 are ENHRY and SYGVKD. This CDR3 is CAISEGSGGALYEQYF. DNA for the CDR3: TGTGCCATCAGTGAAGGGAGCGGGGGGGCTCTGTACGAGCAGTACTTC.

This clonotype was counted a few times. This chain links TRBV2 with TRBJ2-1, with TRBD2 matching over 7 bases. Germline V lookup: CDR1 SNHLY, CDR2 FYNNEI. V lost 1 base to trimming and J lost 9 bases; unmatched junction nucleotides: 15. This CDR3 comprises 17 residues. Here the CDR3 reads CASSEVPLAAARGEQFF. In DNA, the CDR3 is TGTGCCAGCAGTGAAGTCCCTCTAGCGGCCGCGAGAGGTGAGCAGTTCTTC.

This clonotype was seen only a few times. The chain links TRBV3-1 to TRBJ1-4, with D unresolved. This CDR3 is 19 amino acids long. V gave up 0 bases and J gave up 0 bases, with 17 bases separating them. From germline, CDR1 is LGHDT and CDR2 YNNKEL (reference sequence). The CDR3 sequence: CASSQDIGWQPATNEKLFF. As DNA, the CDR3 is TGTGCCAGCAGCCAAGATATAGGATGGCAGCCTGCAACTAATGAAAAACTGTTTTTT.

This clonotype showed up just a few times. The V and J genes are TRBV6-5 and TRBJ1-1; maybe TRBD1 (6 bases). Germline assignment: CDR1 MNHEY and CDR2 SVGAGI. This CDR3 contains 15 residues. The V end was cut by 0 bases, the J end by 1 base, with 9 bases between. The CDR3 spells CASSYSLTGNTEAFF. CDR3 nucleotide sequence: TGTGCCAGCAGTTACTCCTTGACAGGGAACACTGAAGCTTTCTTT.

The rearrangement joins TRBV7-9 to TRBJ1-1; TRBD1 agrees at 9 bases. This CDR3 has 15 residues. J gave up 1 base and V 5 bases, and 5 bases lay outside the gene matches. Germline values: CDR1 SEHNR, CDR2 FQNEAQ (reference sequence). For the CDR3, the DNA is TGTGCCAGCAGCGGAGGACAGGGGAAGAACACTGAAGCTTTCTTT. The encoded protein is CASSGGQGKNTEAFF. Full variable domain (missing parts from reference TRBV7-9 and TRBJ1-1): DTGVSQNPRHKITKRGQNVTFRCDPISEHNRLYWYRQTLGQGPEFLTYFQNEAQLEKSRLLSDRFSAERPKGSFSTLEIQRTEQGDSAMYLCASSGGQGKNTEAFFGQGTRLTVV.

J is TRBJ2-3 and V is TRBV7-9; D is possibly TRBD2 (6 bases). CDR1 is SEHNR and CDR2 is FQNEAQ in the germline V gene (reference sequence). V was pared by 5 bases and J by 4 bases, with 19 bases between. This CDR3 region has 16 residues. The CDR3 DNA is TGTGCCAGCAGCACCCGGCCGGGACTTACATCAGATACGCAGTATTTT. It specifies CASSTRPGLTSDTQYF.

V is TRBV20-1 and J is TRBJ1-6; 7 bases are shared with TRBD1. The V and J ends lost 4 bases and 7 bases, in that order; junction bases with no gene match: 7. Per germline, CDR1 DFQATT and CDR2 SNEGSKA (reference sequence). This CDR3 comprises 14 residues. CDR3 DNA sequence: TGCAGTGCTACGACAGGGAGGATGAATTCACCCCTCCACTTT. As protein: CSATTGRMNSPLHF.

DNA of the CDR3: TGTGCCAGCAGCCTACGATTAGTCTCGGGCGGGGAGCTGTTTTTT. This sequence encodes CASSLRLVSGGELFF. The gene calls are TRBV7-9 and TRBJ2-2; D remains unclear. V was cut by 5 bases and J by 7 bases, with 17 bases left in between. The germline V gene encodes CDR1 SEHNR and CDR2 FQNEAQ (reference sequence). This CDR3 has 15 amino acids.

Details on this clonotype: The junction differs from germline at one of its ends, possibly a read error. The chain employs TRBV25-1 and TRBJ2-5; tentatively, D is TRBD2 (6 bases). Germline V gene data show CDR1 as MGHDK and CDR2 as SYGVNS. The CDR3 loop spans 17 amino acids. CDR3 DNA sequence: TGTGCCAGCAGTGGTCAAGGGTGGGTCCCCCTACGGGAGACCCGGTACTTC. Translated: CASSGQGWVPLRETRYF.

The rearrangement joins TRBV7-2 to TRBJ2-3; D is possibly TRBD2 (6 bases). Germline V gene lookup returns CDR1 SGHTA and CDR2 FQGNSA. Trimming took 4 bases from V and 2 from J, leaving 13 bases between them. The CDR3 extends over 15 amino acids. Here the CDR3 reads CASSSTSSDTDTQYF. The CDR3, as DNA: TGTGCCAGCAGCTCGACTAGTTCGGACACAGATACGCAGTATTTT.

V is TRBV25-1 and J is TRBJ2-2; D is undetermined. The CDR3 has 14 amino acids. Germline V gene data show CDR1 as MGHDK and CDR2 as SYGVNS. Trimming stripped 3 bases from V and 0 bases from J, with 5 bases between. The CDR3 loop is CASSDSPNTGELFF. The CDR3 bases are TGTGCCAGCAGTGACAGCCCGAACACCGGGGAGCTGTTTTTT.

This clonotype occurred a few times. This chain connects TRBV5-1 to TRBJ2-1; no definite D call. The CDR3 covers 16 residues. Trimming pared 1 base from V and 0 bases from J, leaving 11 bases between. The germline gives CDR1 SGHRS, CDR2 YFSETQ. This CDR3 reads CASSLIATSSYNEQFF. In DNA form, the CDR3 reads TGCGCCAGCAGCTTGATCGCAACTTCCTCCTACAATGAGCAGTTCTTC.

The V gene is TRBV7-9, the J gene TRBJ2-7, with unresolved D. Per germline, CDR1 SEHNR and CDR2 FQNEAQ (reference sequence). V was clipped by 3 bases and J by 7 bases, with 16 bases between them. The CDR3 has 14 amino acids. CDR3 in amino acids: CASSLPGGPREQYF. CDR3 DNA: TGTGCCAGCAGCTTGCCGGGCGGCCCTAGGGAGCAGTACTTC. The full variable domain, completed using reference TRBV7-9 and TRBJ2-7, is DTGVSQNPRHKITKRGQNVTFRCDPISEHNRLYWYRQTLGQGPEFLTYFQNEAQLEKSRLLSDRFSAERPKGSFSTLEIQRTEQGDSAMYLCASSLPGGPREQYFGPGTRLTVT.

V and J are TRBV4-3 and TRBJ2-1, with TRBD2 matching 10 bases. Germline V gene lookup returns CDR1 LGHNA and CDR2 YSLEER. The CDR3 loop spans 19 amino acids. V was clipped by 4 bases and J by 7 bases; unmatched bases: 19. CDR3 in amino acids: CASSPSGSSGSPTWNEQFF. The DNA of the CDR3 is TGCGCCAGCAGCCCCAGCGGGTCTAGCGGGAGTCCTACGTGGAATGAGCAGTTCTTC.